This TCR beta chain is drawn from a study of glioma-infiltrating T cells. The iRepertoire nested amplicon-rescue multiplex PCR amplified TCR alpha and beta CDR3s from RNA. Each CDR3 protein gets one entry after TCRdb re-called the multiplex PCR reads with MiXCR. The sample shows 400,000 or so distinct CDR3 sequences, more than 35% of them seen only once. This clonotype was recorded at least ten times. Sequenced material: glioma tissue, nonneoplastic brain tissue, or PBMCs (not recorded which). This clonotype was obtained from a human donor with low-grade glioma or glioblastoma, undergoing nonglioma brain surgery, or in good health (not recorded which).

CDR3 amino acids: CASSFGRYYGYTF. DNA for the CDR3: TGTGCCAGCAGTTTCGGACGGTACTATGGCTACACCTTC. V and J are TRBV28 and TRBJ1-2, with D uncertain. The CDR3 loop spans 13 amino acids. Germline V CDR1 and CDR2: MDHEN, SYDVKM. Trimming took 3 bases from V and 3 from J, leaving 8 bases between them.